This TCR beta chain was captured in a study of control samples from healthy donors and cancer patients (dated by TCRdb to about 2020). For CDR1 and CDR2, the germline V gene (reference sequence) lists GTSNPN and SVGIG. Measured from the cysteine to the phenylalanine, the CDR3 is 12 residues long. Just CDR3 DNA is preserved here, 36 bases in frame from base 1. At the junction V is shortened by 2 bases and J by 10 bases; bases outside the gene matches: 3. The library relied on the immunoSEQ multiplex PCR assay. TCRdb retrieved this table from immuneACCESS and kept in-frame rearrangements only. Not all clones are present; in checked studies, unresolved V genes account for under half, and no reason is known for the remainder. The sample has 75,000 to 90,000 clones on record, approximately 86% of them singletons. Together, the top ten hold about 21% of the sample. For this clone: No antigen is known for it. One base away there is no much larger clone; base qualities are not given.

The receptor was isolated from a man aged 30 to 39 in good health. The sample taken for sequencing was blood. The chain employs TRBV30 and TRBJ2-2; the central 8 bases match TRBD1. CDR3 loop: CAWSHRGEELFF. The DNA is TGTGCCTGGAGTCACAGGGGGGAGGAGCTGTTTTTT.